These T cell receptor beta chains were read from a single sample in a study of radiotherapy plus CTLA-4 blockade in lung cancer. The repertoire was sequenced with immunoSEQ multiplex PCR; TCRdb's copy has only in-frame clones and lacks some. This sample carries 47,000 or so clones, around 84% of them seen once, and the ten largest clones take roughly 25%. This material consisted of peripheral blood, taken from a patient treated with radiotherapy plus ipilimumab. The receptor set was obtained from a human donor with non-small cell lung cancer whose response to radiotherapy plus ipilimumab could not be evaluated. Both conserved end residues are part of each CDR3. D genes are given only for firm matches. Not every row has a clone size; where given, it reads once, few, many or a size class.

d_call	clone_size	j_call	v_call	cdr3_aa	cdr3_nt
NA	NA	TRBJ1-5	TRBV12-5	CASGAGNGNQPQHF	TGTGCTAGTGGTGCAGGGAACGGCAATCAGCCCCAGCATTTT
NA	NA	TRBJ1-2	TRBV28	CASSPLNTGFNYGYTF	TGTGCCAGCAGTCCCTTAAACACAGGTTTCAACTATGGCTACACCTTC
TRBD1	few	TRBJ1-3	TRBV9	CASSVGQGSGNTIYF	TGTGCCAGCAGCGTCGGACAGGGCTCTGGAAACACCATATATTTT
TRBD2	NA	TRBJ2-7	TRBV2	CASSVILMSSGAISYEQYF	TGTGCCAGCAGTGTTATTTTAATGTCTAGCGGGGCCATCTCCTACGAGCAGTACTTC
NA	NA	TRBJ2-2	TRBV2	CASSGGGELGTGELFF	TGTGCCAGCAGTGGTGGAGGGGAGCTTGGCACCGGGGAGCTGTTTTTT
TRBD2	NA	TRBJ2-5	TRBV6-6	CASSQGLRKETQYF	TGTGCCAGCTCGCAGGGACTAAGGAAAGAGACCCAGTACTTC
NA	NA	TRBJ2-6	TRBV18	CASSGSTGSGANVLTF	TGTGCCAGCTCAGGGTCAACAGGGTCAGGGGCCAACGTCCTGACTTTC
TRBD1	NA	TRBJ1-6	TRBV7-9	CASSAVGGTGASPLHF	TGTGCCAGCAGCGCGGTGGGCGGGACAGGGGCTTCACCCCTCCACTTT
TRBD2	NA	TRBJ2-3	TRBV7-2	CASSQGTSGRAVSDTQYF	TGTGCCAGCAGCCAGGGCACTAGCGGGAGGGCCGTATCAGATACGCAGTATTTT
TRBD2	few	TRBJ2-1	TRBV9	CASSALPSGAYNEQFF	TGTGCCAGCAGCGCCCTACCTAGCGGGGCCTACAATGAGCAGTTCTTC
NA	NA	TRBJ2-3	TRBV4-3	CASSPRQVSTDTQYF	TGCGCCAGCAGCCCCCGACAGGTTAGCACAGATACGCAGTATTTT